The entry below describes one TCR beta chain. The antigen remains undetermined. Blood libraries mostly used around 0.45 ug genomic DNA, six replicates each. Sequenced by immunoSEQ multiplex PCR; TCRdb stores in-frame clones only, minus some. The sample consists of some 14,000 clones, 71% of them appearing once. Noted time point: after neoadjuvant nivolumab, at surgical resection. The patients had HPV-negative, locally advanced oral cavity squamous cell carcinoma. The data originate from a study of neoadjuvant anti-PD-1 for oral cavity cancer. Study as a whole: Around day 43, patients without progression received a fourth nivolumab dose before surgery. Overall study findings and caveats: TCR analyses covered only a few patients per response group.

Specimen: PBMCs, collected after nivolumab (anti-PD-1) treatment. The receptor was isolated from a person aged 40 to 85 with oral cavity squamous cell carcinoma.

CDR3 loop: CASSQDDRNNYGYTF. The CDR3 DNA is TGTGCCAGCAGCCAAGACGACAGAAATAACTATGGCTACACCTTC. This chain joins TRBV4-2 and TRBJ1-2, with a tentative D call TRBD1 (5 bases). Trimming stripped 0 bases from V and 1 base from J, with 9 bases between. Germline assignment: CDR1 LGHNA and CDR2 YNFKEQ. The CDR3 contains 15 residues.